This is a list of T cell receptor beta chains from one sample in a study of blood T cell repertoires in COVID-19. Produced via immunoSEQ multiplex PCR; TCRdb's table is partial and in-frame only. Of about 130,000 clones in the sample, approximately 85% were seen once. The sequenced material came from peripheral blood. The source is a human donor in a cohort sampled during active COVID-19. Both conserved end residues are part of each CDR3. A D gene is named only where the DNA matches it firmly.

TRBJ1-2,TRBV4-1,TRBD1,CASSQVDRDFPGYTF
TRBJ1-2,TRBV28,.,CASSLSFRLNYGYTF
TRBJ2-3,TRBV4-1,.,CASSQGRWGGTDTQYF
TRBJ1-1,TRBV28,TRBD1,CASKTGGRTEAFF
TRBJ1-3,TRBV21-1,.,CASSPGRPGNTIYF
TRBJ1-2,TRBV6-5,.,CASSPGGPAYGYTF
TRBJ1-3,TRBV19,.,CASSESSGNTIYF
TRBJ1-2,TRBV5-5,TRBD1,CASSNDRGNTNYGYTF
TRBJ2-1,TRBV29-1,.,CSVARGGISEQFF
TRBJ2-3,TRBV5-1,TRBD2,CASSPGTSGPDTQYF
TRBJ2-3,TRBV3-1/TRBV3-2,TRBD2,CASSQDLWGTSGGPSTDTQYF
TRBJ2-2,TRBV9,.,CASSGQGSTGELFF
TRBJ2-2,TRBV4-1,TRBD1,CASSQLPGQANTGELFF
TRBJ1-1,TRBV7-9,.,CASSPAGGPAEAFF
TRBJ2-7,TRBV29-1,.,CSVRESPSSYEQYF
TRBJ2-5,TRBV7-9,TRBD1,CASSNRDRGPGETQYF
TRBJ2-5,TRBV12-5,TRBD2,CASGLVIPQVVSGGAGDETQYF
TRBJ1-5,TRBV6-4,.,CASSDSTGLPPQHF
TRBJ2-5,TRBV10-2,.,CASSELKASRGQETQYF